The 20 T cell receptor beta chains reported below all come from one sample, sequenced in a study of blood T cell repertoires in COVID-19 (dated by TCRdb to 2020 to 2022). The library was obtained by the immunoSEQ multiplex PCR assay. TCRdb holds this immuneACCESS table with in-frame rearrangements only. Some clones are missing; in checked studies, unresolved V genes explain under half, and the rest has no known cause. This sample lists some 140,000 clones; around three quarters were detected once. Of the sample, around 1.5% is held by the ten largest clones. The sample consisted of peripheral blood. The receptors originated from a man older than 75 with acute or convalescent COVID-19.

The chain combines TRBV7-6 with TRBJ2-6; maybe TRBD2 (5 bases). In germline, CDR1 is SGHVS, CDR2 FNYEAQ. V was pared by 5 bases and J by 2 bases, with 10 bases between. This CDR3 comprises 15 residues. This CDR3 is CASSQAGTGANVLTF. The CDR3 DNA follows: TGTGCCAGCAGCCAGGCCGGGACTGGGGCCAACGTCCTGACTTTC.

The rearrangement links TRBV30 to TRBJ1-5; D gene uncertain. Germline lookup yields CDR1 GTSNPN and CDR2 SVGIG (reference sequence). Trimming shortened V by 2 bases and J by 2 bases, and 13 bases separated the two germline ends. The CDR3 contains 15 residues. CDR3: CAWSRNDRGNQPQHF. For the CDR3, the DNA is TGTGCCTGGAGTAGGAACGATCGGGGCAATCAGCCCCAGCATTTT.

This sequence joins TRBV5-1 and TRBJ2-2, with D perhaps matching TRBD1 (5 bases). Trimming shortened V by 5 bases and J by 3 bases, and 11 bases separated the two germline ends. The CDR3 is 14 residues long. CDR1 is SGHRS, CDR2 YFSETQ, per germline. The CDR3 loop is CASRSQGDTGELFF. CDR3 sequence (DNA): TGCGCCAGCAGATCCCAGGGCGACACCGGGGAGCTGTTTTTT.

The table lists this clone with a count of one. The chain combines TRBV5-1 with TRBJ2-7; TRBD1 aligns across 9 bases. Germline V lookup: CDR1 SGHRS, CDR2 YFSETQ. This CDR3 spans 14 amino acids. The junction had 3 bases not matched to a gene; V was cut back by 4 bases and J by 1 base. The CDR3 sequence: CASSTGTGSYEQYF. The CDR3 DNA follows: TGCGCCAGCAGCACCGGGACAGGGTCCTACGAGCAGTACTTC.

J is TRBJ1-5 and V is TRBV6-5, with D maybe TRBD1 (5 bases). The germline gives CDR1 MNHEY, CDR2 SVGAGI. The germline V and J ends were trimmed by 6 bases and 7 bases, with 16 bases remaining between them. This CDR3 region has 14 residues. CDR3 region: CASSRGGVTQPQHF. CDR3 bases: TGTGCCAGCAGCCGGGGCGGGGTGACCCAGCCCCAGCATTTT.

The chain links TRBV29-1 to TRBJ2-2; D is ambiguous. Germline V gene lookup returns CDR1 SQVTM and CDR2 ANQGSEA. The CDR3 runs 13 residues. The ends were cut back, 3 bases at V and 3 bases at J, with 8 bases in the middle. The DNA for the CDR3 is TGCAGCGTTGACTACTTAGACACCGGGGAGCTGTTTTTT. This encodes CSVDYLDTGELFF.

The J gene is TRBJ2-4, the V gene TRBV18; TRBD1 matches at 7 bases. Germline V gene lookup returns CDR1 KGHSH and CDR2 LQKENI. Trimming removed 0 bases from V and 0 bases from J; junction bases left unmatched: 11. The CDR3 is 19 amino acids. CDR3 in amino acids: CASSPPIGTVDLAKNIQYF. Written as DNA, the CDR3 is TGTGCCAGCTCACCACCTATTGGGACAGTGGATCTAGCCAAAAACATTCAGTACTTC.

This clone was seen a few times. J is TRBJ1-1 and V is TRBV5-1; a possible D gene is TRBD1 (6 bases). The CDR3 consists of 14 residues. V was pared by 5 bases and J by 0 bases, with 11 bases between. CDR1 and CDR2 from the germline V gene are SGHRS and YFSETQ. The CDR3 reads CASRVQGLNTEAFF. In nucleotides, the CDR3 is TGCGCCAGCAGAGTACAGGGCCTGAACACTGAAGCTTTCTTT.

J is TRBJ1-6 and V is TRBV7-2, with D possibly TRBD1 on 5 matching bases. V was shortened by 0 bases and J by 1 base, with 7 bases between the two germline ends. The length of the CDR3 is 16 residues. Germline V gene data show CDR1 as SGHTA and CDR2 as FQGNSA. DNA for the CDR3: TGTGCCAGCAGCTTAGCTGGGGGGTCCTATAATTCACCCCTCCACTTT. It encodes CASSLAGGSYNSPLHF.

The V gene is TRBV6-2 or TRBV6-3, the J gene TRBJ2-7, with D perhaps TRBD2 (5 bases). V was pared by 5 bases and J by 2 bases, with 10 bases between. The CDR3 is made up of 13 amino acids. The germline gives CDR1 MNHEY, CDR2 SVGEGT. In nucleotides, the CDR3 is TGTGCCAGCAGTCGGACTCCAACCTACGAGCAGTACTTC. This translates into CASSRTPTYEQYF.

The chain links TRBV7-9 to TRBJ2-6, with D possibly matching TRBD2 (6 bases). V was cut by 2 bases and J by 1 base, with 15 bases left in between. Germline V lookup: CDR1 SEHNR, CDR2 FQNEAQ (reference sequence). The CDR3 runs 18 residues. The CDR3 nucleotides are TGTGCCAGCAGCTTACTGGGGGGATCCATTTCTGGGGCCAACGTCCTGACTTTC. The encoded protein is CASSLLGGSISGANVLTF.

CDR3 nucleotides: TGTGCCAGCAGCGTAGCCCAACAGAGCAGTTATGGCTACACCTTC. Protein: CASSVAQQSSYGYTF. The J gene is TRBJ1-2, the V gene TRBV9, with D hard to call. The CDR3 extends over 15 amino acids. CDR1 is SGDLS, CDR2 YYNGEE, per germline. Trimming removed 0 bases at V and 5 bases at J, with 14 bases between.

Only a few counts were recorded for this clone. The rearrangement uses TRBV19 and TRBJ1-5; TRBD1 aligns across 7 bases. The CDR3 covers 12 residues. Germline V gene lookup returns CDR1 LNHDA and CDR2 SQIVND (reference sequence). Germline trimming cut 7 bases from V and 5 bases from J; bases unmatched to any gene: 2. The CDR3 DNA follows: TGTGCCAGTACGCAGGGGGATCAGCCCCAGCATTTT. This translates into CASTQGDQPQHF.

This clone has just one count. J is TRBJ1-2 and V is TRBV2; possibly TRBD1 for D (6 bases). CDR3 length equals 15 residues. Trimming left V 0 bases short and J 4 bases short, with 12 bases between. Germline values: CDR1 SNHLY, CDR2 FYNNEI. The CDR3 protein is CASSEARDTLYGYTF. The CDR3, as DNA: TGTGCCAGCAGTGAAGCGAGGGACACCCTCTATGGCTACACCTTC.

Notes on this clone: This sample also contains other DNA sequences that code for the same CDR3. The V and J genes are TRBV5-6 and TRBJ1-1; D is unresolved. The germline gives CDR1 SGHDT, CDR2 YYEEEE. V was cut by 0 bases and J by 4 bases, with 7 bases left in between. CDR3 length equals 13 residues. The CDR3 nucleotides are TGTGCCAGCAGCTTGGTAGAGGGCACTGAAGCTTTCTTT. It codes for CASSLVEGTEAFF. The whole variable domain, filled in from reference TRBV5-6 and TRBJ1-1, reads DAGVTQSPTHLIKTRGQQVTLRCSPKSGHDTVSWYQQALGQGPQFIFQYYEEEERQRGNFPDRFSGHQFPNYSSELNVNALLLGDSALYLCASSLVEGTEAFFGQGTRLTVV.

V is TRBV7-3 and J is TRBJ1-2; 7 bases are shared with TRBD1. Germline V gives CDR1 SGHTA, CDR2 FQGTGA. The ends lost 4 bases at V and 8 bases at J; junction bases unmatched: 13. CDR3 size: 15 residues. For the CDR3, the DNA is TGTGCCAGCAGCTCAGAGGCGCAGGGGGTTCGGGGCTACACCTTC. This codes for CASSSEAQGVRGYTF.

This rearrangement joins TRBV3-1 (or the pseudogene TRBV3-2) to TRBJ1-2; 7 nucleotides match TRBD1. There are 15 residues in the CDR3. Trimming took 0 bases from V and 4 from J; bases not matched to a gene: 5. Looked up from germline, CDR1 is LGHDT and CDR2 is YNNKEL (reference sequence). CDR3 region: CASSQDIAGGYGYTF. CDR3 bases: TGTGCCAGCAGCCAAGATATAGCAGGGGGCTATGGCTACACCTTC.

The CDR3 nucleotides are TGTGCCAGCACCCAGAGGGGCACAGATACGCAGTATTTT. Translating it yields CASTQRGTDTQYF. The V gene is TRBV6-5, the J gene TRBJ2-3; D is possibly TRBD2 (5 bases). V gave up 7 bases and J gave up 1 base, with 9 bases separating them. The CDR3 is 13 amino acids. Germline CDR1 reads MNHEY; CDR2 reads SVGAGI.

This clone has ten or more counts. The rearrangement joins TRBV3-1 (or the pseudogene TRBV3-2) to TRBJ1-5; D may be TRBD1 (5 bases). The V end was cut by 1 base, the J end by 7 bases, with 8 bases between. Germline CDR1 LGHDT, CDR2 YNNKEL (reference sequence). This CDR3 has 13 residues. The CDR3 is CASSQVGGQPQHF. The DNA for the CDR3 is TGTGCCAGCAGCCAAGTTGGGGGGCAGCCCCAGCATTTT.

CDR3 loop: CASSKEEGGYTF. The CDR3 bases are TGTGCCAGCAGCAAAGAGGAGGGAGGCTACACCTTC. The rearrangement joins TRBV21-1 to TRBJ1-2. TRBV21-1 is deemed a pseudogene. The CDR3 sequence is 12 residues long.